Given below is one T cell receptor (beta chain) in context. Trimming took 3 bases from V and 1 from J; bases not matched to a gene: 2. The germline V gene has CDR1 SGDLS and CDR2 YYNGEE. This CDR3 is built from 14 residues. This entry is derived from a study of control samples from healthy donors and cancer patients. Produced via immunoSEQ multiplex PCR; TCRdb's table is partial and in-frame only. Counted here are about 140,000 clones, 94% occurring once; the ten biggest clones make up over 10%. The sample consisted of blood. The sequence was obtained from a man between 35 and 55 years old in good health. The chain links TRBV9 to TRBJ1-1; 8 bases fit TRBD1. CDR3 residues: CASSGQGQNTEAFF. CDR3 nucleotide sequence: TGTGCCAGCAGCGGACAGGGGCAGAACACTGAAGCTTTCTTT.